The 25 T cell receptor beta chains below come from one sample, sequenced in a study of T-cell reconstitution after alpha-beta-depleted transplantation in children. Unique molecular identifiers tagged the TCRbeta library. Using its own MiXCR run on the PCR reads, TCRdb lists one record per CDR3 protein. This sample has nearly 400,000 distinct CDR3 sequences, with approximately 20% found just once. The sample was PBMCs from the stem cell graft donor, taken from the stem cell graft. Source of these receptors: a human donor who donated a stem cell graft to a child with acute myeloid leukemia.

At least ten counts were recorded for this clonotype. This chain uses TRBV18 with TRBJ2-1; the D gene is possibly TRBD2 (5 bases). The CDR3 runs 13 residues. The germline CDR1 and CDR2 sequences are KGHSH and LQKENI. Trimming removed 8 bases from V and 2 bases from J, with 10 bases in between. The DNA of the CDR3 is TGTGCCAGCAGCCCCGGGACCTACAATGAGCAGTTCTTC. Its protein is CASSPGTYNEQFF. The full variable domain, rest sourced from reference TRBV18 and TRBJ2-1, is NAGVMQNPRHLVRRRGQEARLRCSPMKGHSHVYWYRQLPEEGLKFMVYLQKENIIDESGMPKERFSAEFPKEGPSILRIQQVVRGDSAAYFCASSPGTYNEQFFGPGTRLTVL.

The chain has TRBV6-1 and TRBJ2-7; 7 bases fit TRBD2. Trimming removed 7 bases from V and 2 bases from J; junction bases left unmatched: 5. This CDR3 contains 13 residues. Germline V lookup: CDR1 MNHNS, CDR2 SASEGT. Written as DNA, the CDR3 is TGTGCCAGCACCTCAGGACTAGCCTACGAGCAGTACTTC. The encoded protein is CASTSGLAYEQYF.

The chain links TRBV11-3 to TRBJ2-3; no clear D. The germline V gene has CDR1 SGHNT and CDR2 YENEEA. This CDR3 region has 15 residues. V shed 3 bases and J shed 4 bases, with 14 bases lying between them. The CDR3, as DNA: TGTGCCAGCAGCTTCGATAGCTTTTTCCCAGATACGCAGTATTTT. This encodes CASSFDSFFPDTQYF.

Comments on this clonotype: A read error may be the cause here, since a much bigger clone is one base away. V and J are TRBV29-1 and TRBJ2-1; D ambiguous. The CDR3 is 14 residues long. Germline V gene lookup returns CDR1 SQVTM and CDR2 ANQGSEA. V was cut by 6 bases and J by 0 bases, with 12 bases left in between. The chain's CDR3 is CSVASPDSYNEQFF. For the CDR3, the DNA is TGCAGCGTAGCATCTCCGGACTCCTACAATGAGCAGTTCTTC.

This clonotype was detected many times. The chain couples TRBV7-9 to TRBJ2-1; D is uncertain. Germline V gene lookup returns CDR1 SEHNR and CDR2 FQNEAQ (reference sequence). Trimming left V 5 bases short and J 0 bases short, with 11 bases between. The CDR3 is 15 amino acids. CDR3 sequence: CASSAGRSSYNEQFF. The CDR3 bases are TGTGCCAGCAGCGCCGGACGGAGCTCCTACAATGAGCAGTTCTTC.

This clonotype was found many times. The chain carries TRBV12-3 or TRBV12-4 and TRBJ1-4; a weak D match, TRBD1 (6 bases). Trimming took 8 bases from V and 7 from J, leaving 14 bases between them. CDR3 length: 13 amino acids. CDR3 region: CASGRDTTEKLFF. CDR3 DNA: TGTGCCAGCGGAAGGGACACGACTGAAAAACTGTTTTTT.

The CDR3 nucleotides are TGTGCCAGCAGTCCAGGAGGCCGCTCCTACGAGCAGTACTTC. Its protein is CASSPGGRSYEQYF. The rearrangement uses TRBV12-3 or TRBV12-4 and TRBJ2-7; the D gene is possibly TRBD2 (5 bases). The CDR3 loop spans 14 amino acids. V gave up 5 bases and J gave up 0 bases, with 11 bases separating them.

V and J are TRBV30 and TRBJ2-1; 12 bases align to TRBD2. The CDR3 has 16 residues. Germline CDR1 and CDR2: GTSNPN and SVGIG (reference sequence). Trimming at V came to 3 bases and at J to 6 bases, leaving 9 bases not matched to a gene. The DNA of the CDR3 is TGTGCCTGGAGCGACCTACTAGCGGGAGGACTCAATGAGCAGTTCTTC. This codes for CAWSDLLAGGLNEQFF.

The chain uses TRBV24-1 and TRBJ2-1; D uncertain. The CDR3 totals 14 residues. The germline CDR1 and CDR2 sequences are KGHDR and SFDVKD. V lost 0 bases and J 6 bases, leaving 8 bases between the germline ends. The CDR3 protein is CATSDLPPPNEQFF. CDR3 DNA: TGTGCCACCAGTGATTTGCCCCCTCCCAATGAGCAGTTCTTC.

This clonotype showed up many times. J is TRBJ2-3 and V is TRBV20-1, with unresolved D. CDR1 and CDR2 from the germline V gene are DFQATT and SNEGSKA (reference sequence). There are 10 residues in the CDR3. V lost 3 bases to trimming and J lost 2 bases, with 0 bases between them. The CDR3, as DNA: TGCAGTGCTAGCACAGATACGCAGTATTTT. Its protein product is CSASTDTQYF.

This clonotype was seen a few times. The chain uses TRBV7-9 and TRBJ2-7; 8 bases fit TRBD1. This CDR3 has 14 amino acids. After removal of 5 bases from V and 4 bases from J, the junction contained 7 bases not matched to a gene. Germline CDR1 reads SEHNR; CDR2 reads FQNEAQ (reference sequence). The CDR3 here is CASSPPDREYEQYF. CDR3 nucleotides: TGTGCCAGCAGCCCCCCGGACAGGGAATACGAGCAGTACTTC.

With regard to this clonotype: This could be a read error, since a much larger clone is one nucleotide away. The chain uses TRBV28 and TRBJ2-1; D uncertain. V lost 3 bases, J lost 7 bases, and 4 bases lay in between. CDR3 length equals 11 residues. Germline assignment: CDR1 MDHEN and CDR2 SYDVKM. CDR3 nucleotides: TGTGCCAGCAGTTTGTGGAATGAGCAGTTCTTC. Encoded protein: CASSLWNEQFF.

The table lists this clonotype with a few counts. This chain joins TRBV28 and TRBJ2-1, with 13 bases matching TRBD2. In germline, CDR1 is MDHEN, CDR2 SYDVKM. V was clipped by 3 bases and J by 6 bases; unmatched bases: 8. The CDR3 spans 17 residues. In nucleotides, the CDR3 is TGTGCCAGCAGTTTCAGGACTAGCGGGAGCTGGGTCAATGAGCAGTTCTTC. Amino acids: CASSFRTSGSWVNEQFF.

This clonotype has a count of ten or more. The rearrangement uses TRBV2 and TRBJ2-1; 9 nucleotides agree with TRBD2. V was clipped by 4 bases and J by 5 bases; unmatched bases: 6. The CDR3 length is 15 residues. Germline-derived CDR1 and CDR2 are SNHLY and FYNNEI. The CDR3 DNA is TGTGCCAGCAGTGGAGGGACTAGCCGGAACAATGAGCAGTTCTTC. It translates to CASSGGTSRNNEQFF.

This clonotype was recorded a few times. The rearrangement uses TRBV7-2 and TRBJ2-7; TRBD2 is a possible D gene (6 bases). The V and J ends lost 5 bases and 0 bases respectively, with 14 bases between them. The CDR3 is made up of 15 amino acids. The germline CDR1 and CDR2 sequences are SGHTA and FQGNSA. CDR3: CASSISGGSSYEQYF. CDR3 sequence (DNA): TGTGCCAGCAGCATTAGCGGAGGGAGCTCCTACGAGCAGTACTTC.

This clonotype was counted many times. This CDR3 is CSVAGQGSSGANVLTF. DNA for the CDR3: TGCAGCGTCGCAGGACAGGGATCCTCTGGGGCCAACGTCCTGACTTTC. The chain combines TRBV29-1 with TRBJ2-6, with TRBD1 identical over 8 bases. In germline, CDR1 is SQVTM, CDR2 ANQGSEA. Trimming at V came to 6 bases and at J to 0 bases, leaving 7 bases not matched to a gene. The length of the CDR3 is 16 residues.

This clonotype appeared a few times. V is TRBV12-3 or TRBV12-4 and J is TRBJ2-1, with TRBD2 identical over 8 bases. The length of the CDR3 is 15 residues. V lost 11 bases and J lost 4; bases outside the gene matches: 13. CDR3 residues: CAAGSGSREYNEQFF. Written as DNA, the CDR3 is TGTGCCGCGGGGAGCGGGAGTCGTGAGTACAATGAGCAGTTCTTC.

V is TRBV28 and J is TRBJ2-7; possibly TRBD2 for D (7 bases). The length of the CDR3 is 12 residues. V dropped 7 bases and J dropped 7 bases, with 14 bases sitting between them. CDR1 and CDR2 (germline): MDHEN, SYDVKM. The CDR3 region is CASKGGGKEQYF. The DNA of the CDR3 is TGTGCCAGCAAAGGGGGAGGGAAAGAGCAGTACTTC.

There are many counts of this clonotype. The chain combines TRBV4-3 with TRBJ2-1, with D perhaps matching TRBD1 or TRBD2 (6 bases each). Trimming cost V 0 bases and J 7 bases, with 16 bases left between them. This CDR3 spans 16 amino acids. Germline CDR1 LGHNA, CDR2 YSLEER. Here the CDR3 reads CASSQDDRGRGNEQFF. CDR3 sequence (DNA): TGCGCCAGCAGCCAAGATGATCGGGGGCGAGGGAATGAGCAGTTCTTC.

The chain uses TRBV15 and TRBJ2-6; D remains unclear. The CDR3 extends over 13 amino acids. Trimming pared 6 bases from V and 5 bases from J, leaving 8 bases between. Per the germline V gene, CDR1 is LNHNV and CDR2 is YYDKDF (reference sequence). This chain's CDR3 is CATSSIRANVLTF. The DNA for the CDR3 is TGTGCCACCAGTAGTATCAGGGCCAACGTCCTGACTTTC.

This clonotype showed up many times. This chain connects TRBV28 to TRBJ1-5; the D is unclear. Germline V CDR1 and CDR2: MDHEN, SYDVKM. The CDR3 is 16 amino acids. With 6 bases removed from V and 0 bases from J, the gap between germline ends came to 15 bases. The CDR3 DNA sequence: TGTGCCAGCAGCCGAGCTCGGGGTTATAGCAATCAGCCCCAGCATTTT. Its translation is CASSRARGYSNQPQHF.

Only a few counts were recorded for this clonotype. V gene TRBV7-2 combines with J gene TRBJ2-5; TRBD2 aligns across 9 bases. CDR3 length: 16 amino acids. Losses at the gene ends were 1 base for V and 4 bases for J; bases not matched to a gene: 7. Germline V lookup: CDR1 SGHTA, CDR2 FQGNSA. CDR3 sequence: CASSLVASGNRETQYF. The CDR3 DNA reads as TGTGCCAGCAGCTTAGTCGCTAGCGGGAATCGAGAGACCCAGTACTTC.

This chain uses TRBV9 with TRBJ2-1; 9 bases fit TRBD1. J gave up 7 bases and V 3 bases, and 14 bases lay outside the gene matches. The CDR3 has 17 residues. Germline CDR1 reads SGDLS; CDR2 reads YYNGEE. CDR3 loop: CASSETPGGQGVNEQFF. The CDR3 DNA reads TGTGCCAGCAGCGAAACGCCGGGGGGACAGGGTGTTAATGAGCAGTTCTTC.

This clonotype was seen a handful of times. The chain is built from TRBV24-1 and TRBJ2-5; 9 nucleotides align to TRBD2. After removal of 6 bases from V and 4 bases from J, the junction contained 11 bases not matched to a gene. Germline CDR1 is KGHDR and CDR2 is SFDVKD. The CDR3 is 16 amino acids. DNA of the CDR3: TGTGCCACCAGTAATCCAATAGCGGGAGCCCGAGAGACCCAGTACTTC. This sequence encodes CATSNPIAGARETQYF.

The rearrangement joins TRBV29-1 to TRBJ1-2, with D perhaps TRBD1 (6 bases). CDR1 and CDR2 from the germline V gene are SQVTM and ANQGSEA. The length of the CDR3 is 14 residues. Trimming took 0 bases from V and 4 from J, leaving 12 bases between them. This chain's CDR3 is CSVEEQGHPYGYTF. CDR3 coding DNA: TGCAGCGTTGAAGAACAGGGACATCCCTATGGCTACACCTTC.